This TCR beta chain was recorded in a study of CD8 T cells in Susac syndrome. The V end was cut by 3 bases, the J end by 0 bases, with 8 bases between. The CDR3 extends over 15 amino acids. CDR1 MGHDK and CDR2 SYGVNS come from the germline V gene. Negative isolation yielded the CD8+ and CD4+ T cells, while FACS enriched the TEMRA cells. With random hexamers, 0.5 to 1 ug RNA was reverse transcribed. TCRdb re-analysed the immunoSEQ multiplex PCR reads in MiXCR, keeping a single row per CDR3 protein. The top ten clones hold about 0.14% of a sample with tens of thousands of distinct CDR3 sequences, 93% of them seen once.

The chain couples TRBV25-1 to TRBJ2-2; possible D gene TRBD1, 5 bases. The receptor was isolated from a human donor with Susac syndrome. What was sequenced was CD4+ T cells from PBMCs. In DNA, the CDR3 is TGTGCCAGCAGTGACGACAGCGCGAACACCGGGGAGCTGTTTTTT. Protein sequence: CASSDDSANTGELFF.